These T cell receptor beta chains were read from a single sample in a study of patients and donors after allogeneic stem cell transplantation. MiXCR was run by TCRdb on the RT-PCR reads, yielding one entry per CDR3 protein. The table shows approximately 160,000 distinct CDR3 sequences, with 25% to 35% occurring only once. Sequencing input: blood, either unsorted or a sorted T cell fraction (not recorded which). These receptor sequences come from a human donor who was either an allogeneic HSCT recipient or a stem cell or donor lymphocyte infusion donor (not recorded which). It is not recorded whose cells these are; they may come from a transplant donor. Both conserved end residues are part of each CDR3. The D gene is left open where the match is weak. Rows give clone size only sometimes, using once, few, many, or a class for an expanded clone.

J,V,D,size,CDR3,DNA
TRBJ2-7,TRBV4-3,TRBD2,few,CASSQDIPAGGYEQYF,TGCGCCAGCAGCCAAGATATCCCAGCGGGAGGCTACGAGCAGTACTTC
TRBJ2-1,TRBV5-8,.,.,CASQTVGDLAYNEQFF,TGTGCCAGCCAGACCGTGGGGGACTTAGCCTACAATGAGCAGTTCTTC
TRBJ2-5,TRBV5-1,TRBD2,few,CASRFSGGPQETQYF,TGCGCCAGCAGATTTAGCGGGGGACCACAAGAGACCCAGTACTTC
TRBJ2-5,TRBV5-5,.,.,CASSLGGLKTQYF,TGTGCCAGCAGCTTGGGGGGATTGAAGACCCAGTACTTC
TRBJ2-3,TRBV3-1,.,few,CASSRGGTDTQYF,TGTGCCAGCAGCCGGGGGGGCACAGATACGCAGTATTTT
TRBJ2-1,TRBV7-2,.,.,CASSLHSSYNEQLF,TGTGCCAGCAGCTTGCATAGCTCCTACAATGAGCAGCTCTTC
TRBJ1-1,TRBV25-1,.,.,CASSEGSGGAEAFF,TGTGCCAGCAGTGAGGGTTCTGGTGGCGCTGAAGCTTTCTTT
TRBJ2-5,TRBV28,TRBD2,few,CASSWLAGEGGLQETQYF,TGTGCCAGCAGTTGGCTAGCGGGAGAGGGAGGGTTACAAGAGACCCAGTACTTC
TRBJ1-6,TRBV25-1,TRBD1,few,CASSDGQGVESPLHF,TGTGCCAGCAGTGACGGACAGGGGGTAGAATCACCCCTCCACTTT
TRBJ2-7,TRBV2,TRBD1,few,CANSHRQGTTYEQYF,TGTGCCAATTCACACAGACAGGGAACCACTTACGAGCAGTACTTC
TRBJ1-5,TRBV2,TRBD1,few,CASDRADNQPQHF,TGTGCCAGTGACAGGGCTGACAATCAGCCCCAGCATTTT
TRBJ2-3,TRBV20-1,.,.,CSAYPHSTDTQYF,TGCAGTGCGTATCCCCATAGCACAGATACGCAGTATTTT
TRBJ1-5,TRBV24-1,.,.,CATSAGGQPQHF,TGTGCCACCAGCGCCGGGGGGCAGCCCCAGCATTTT
TRBJ2-1,TRBV6-2/TRBV6-3,TRBD1,.,CASTEQGNEQFF,TGTGCCAGCACCGAACAGGGGAATGAGCAGTTCTTC
TRBJ2-7,TRBV5-1,.,.,CASSPPGGWAYEQYF,TGCGCCAGCAGCCCTCCTGGGGGGTGGGCCTACGAGCAGTACTTC
TRBJ2-7,TRBV5-1,TRBD1,few,CASSLVPGGRYEQYF,TGCGCCAGCAGCTTGGTTCCAGGGGGCCGCTACGAGCAGTACTTC
TRBJ2-5,TRBV12-3/TRBV12-4,.,few,CASSLTLRETQYF,TGTGCCAGCAGCCTGACTCTTCGGGAGACCCAGTACTTC
TRBJ1-5,TRBV21-1,.,.,CASSITGSTIMAQHF,TGTGCCAGCAGCATAACAGGGTCCACAATCATGGCCCAGCATTTT
TRBJ1-1,TRBV30,.,.,CAWSGRVNTEAFF,TGTGCCTGGAGCGGCAGGGTGAACACTGAAGCTTTCTTT
TRBJ1-6,TRBV4-3,TRBD1,few,CASSQPAGGFPHNSPLHF,TGCGCCAGCAGCCAACCCGCAGGGGGGTTTCCCCATAATTCACCCCTCCACTTT
TRBJ2-1,TRBV5-1,.,.,CASSSAVDNNYNEQFF,TGCGCCAGCAGCTCCGCCGTGGACAACAACTACAATGAGCAGTTCTTC
TRBJ2-7,TRBV29-1,.,once,CSVEAEGYEQYF,TGCAGCGTTGAGGCAGAGGGCTACGAGCAGTACTTC
TRBJ1-2,TRBV5-1,.,few,CASSLGDSGYGYTF,TGCGCCAGCAGCTTGGGGGATAGCGGCTATGGCTACACCTTC
TRBJ2-7,TRBV7-9,.,.,CASSPREGVSSYEQYF,TGTGCCAGCAGCCCCCGAGAAGGGGTCTCCTCCTACGAGCAGTACTTC
TRBJ2-1,TRBV12-3/TRBV12-4,.,.,CASSMFNEQFF,TGTGCCAGCTCAATGTTCAATGAGCAGTTCTTC
TRBJ2-7,TRBV20-1,TRBD2,.,CSARGLAGGRFYEQYF,TGCAGTGCTAGGGGGCTAGCGGGAGGGCGTTTCTACGAGCAGTACTTC
TRBJ2-1,TRBV6-5,TRBD1,.,CASSYYRDRAYNEQFF,TGTGCCAGCAGTTACTACCGGGACAGAGCCTACAATGAGCAGTTCTTC
TRBJ1-5,TRBV6-5,.,many,CASAARRGQPQHF,TGTGCCAGCGCCGCCCGGAGGGGCCAGCCCCAGCATTTT
TRBJ2-7,TRBV28,TRBD2,.,CASTPGLAEYYEQYF,TGTGCCAGCACCCCGGGACTAGCGGAGTACTACGAGCAGTACTTC